The 24 T cell receptor beta chains reported below all come from one sample, sequenced in a study of T-cell memory formation after mild COVID-19. Each CDR3 protein is one row after TCRdb ran MiXCR on the 5' RACE reads. The data hold 40,000 to 45,000 distinct CDR3 sequences, with about 7.1% observed a single time. The sample consisted of PBMCs or a T cell subset sorted from them (not recorded which). Receptors were obtained from a man younger than 35 who had mild COVID-19 (a few samples of this study predate the infection). Cell type and time point are not known.

There are a few counts of this clonotype. The chain has TRBV3-1 and TRBJ2-1, with D possibly called TRBD1 or TRBD2 (5 bases each). Germline V lookup: CDR1 LGHDT, CDR2 YNNKEL (reference sequence). Trimming shortened V by 0 bases and J by 6 bases, and 15 bases separated the two germline ends. The CDR3 has 16 residues. CDR3 sequence reads: CASSQDLGVPFNEQFF. The CDR3 nucleotides are TGTGCCAGCAGCCAAGATTTGGGGGTCCCTTTCAATGAGCAGTTCTTC.

This clonotype was found many times. V is TRBV20-1 and J is TRBJ2-1; a possible D gene is TRBD2 (5 bases). In germline, CDR1 is DFQATT, CDR2 SNEGSKA (reference sequence). Trimming left V 0 bases short and J 1 base short, with 10 bases between. This CDR3 is built from 15 residues. CDR3 sequence reads: CSARDGKLSYNEQFF. The CDR3, as DNA: TGCAGTGCTAGAGACGGGAAGTTGTCCTACAATGAGCAGTTCTTC.

This clonotype was counted ten times or more. The chain is built from TRBV4-3 and TRBJ2-2; D is possibly TRBD1 or TRBD2 (5 bases each). The CDR3 has 16 residues. V gave up 1 base and J gave up 3 bases, with 12 bases separating them. Looked up from germline, CDR1 is LGHNA and CDR2 is YSLEER. Here the CDR3 DNA reads TGCGCCAGCAGCCAAGGATGGGACCGGGACACCGGGGAGCTGTTTTTT. It translates to CASSQGWDRDTGELFF.

The chain employs TRBV12-3 or TRBV12-4 and TRBJ1-1, with TRBD1 as a possible D gene (6 bases). The CDR3 covers 14 residues. V lost 6 bases, J lost 5 bases, and 16 bases lay in between. The CDR3 region has the DNA TGTGCCAGCAGCCTTGAGGGGGTACGTACTGAAGCTTTCTTT. Amino acid sequence: CASSLEGVRTEAFF.

The chain employs TRBV13 and TRBJ2-3, with 8 bases identical to TRBD1. The germline V gene encodes CDR1 PRHDT and CDR2 FYEKMQ (reference sequence). V lost 5 bases, J lost 6 bases, and 10 bases stayed unmatched. CDR3 length: 15 residues. The CDR3 nucleotides are TGTGCCAGCAGCACCGGGACAGGTTCTACGGATACGCAGTATTTT. Encoded protein: CASSTGTGSTDTQYF.

This clonotype was seen repeatedly, ten times or more. The V gene is TRBV29-1, the J gene TRBJ2-7; no reliable D call. Germline V CDR1 and CDR2: SQVTM, ANQGSEA. V shed 4 bases and J shed 6 bases, with 16 bases lying between them. There are 13 residues in the CDR3. The CDR3 sequence: CSVGRNEYAEQYF. In nucleotides, the CDR3 is TGCAGCGTTGGGAGAAACGAATACGCCGAGCAGTACTTC.

The V call is TRBV6-4, the J call TRBJ1-1; 9 positions match TRBD1. CDR3 length: 15 residues. Germline values: CDR1 MRHNA, CDR2 SNTAGT. The junction had 9 bases not matched to a gene; V was cut back by 6 bases and J by 4 bases. The CDR3 DNA follows: TGTGCCAGCAGGGATATGGACAGGGGAGGCACTGAAGCTTTCTTT. Protein: CASRDMDRGGTEAFF.

The rearrangement uses TRBV2 and TRBJ2-1; D not resolved. The germline gives CDR1 SNHLY, CDR2 FYNNEI. This CDR3 is 12 amino acids long. Trimming cost V 8 bases and J 9 bases, with 14 bases left between them. CDR3 DNA sequence: TGTGCCAGCCAACTCCCACCGGGTGAGCAGTTCTTC. It specifies CASQLPPGEQFF.

This clonotype was found a few times. The rearrangement joins TRBV7-2 to TRBJ1-1, with 8 bases aligning to TRBD1. Germline values: CDR1 SGHTA, CDR2 FQGNSA. Trimming at V came to 4 bases and at J to 5 bases, leaving 9 bases not matched to a gene. The CDR3 is made up of 15 amino acids. Here the CDR3 reads CASSSPWTGRTEAFF. The CDR3 DNA reads as TGTGCCAGCAGCTCACCTTGGACAGGGAGAACTGAAGCTTTCTTT.

Only a few counts were recorded for this clonotype. In DNA, the CDR3 is TGTGCCAGCAGTTACTGGAAAACAGGGGGCCATGAAAAACTGTTTTTT. It is translated as CASSYWKTGGHEKLFF. The V gene is TRBV6-5, the J gene TRBJ1-4, with TRBD1 matching over 9 bases. Per the germline V gene, CDR1 is MNHEY and CDR2 is SVGAGI. Trimming removed 1 base from V and 6 bases from J; junction bases left unmatched: 6. This CDR3 comprises 16 residues.

There are a few counts of this clonotype. The chain's CDR3 is CASRLIPGLVNTGELFF. As DNA, the CDR3 is TGCGCCAGCAGACTAATTCCGGGACTGGTTAACACCGGGGAGCTGTTTTTT. The V and J genes are TRBV5-1 and TRBJ2-2; TRBD2 is a possible D gene (6 bases). This CDR3 is built from 17 residues. Germline values: CDR1 SGHRS, CDR2 YFSETQ. Trimming shortened V by 5 bases and J by 2 bases, and 19 bases separated the two germline ends.

This clonotype was seen only a few times. The chain uses TRBV5-1 and TRBJ2-1, with 10 bases that match TRBD2. V gave up 0 bases and J gave up 3 bases; unmatched junction bases: 6. Germline CDR1 and CDR2: SGHRS and YFSETQ. This CDR3 is built from 17 residues. The CDR3 DNA reads as TGCGCCAGCAGCTTGGACGGTCTAGCGGGGGACTACAATGAGCAGTTCTTC. Encoded protein: CASSLDGLAGDYNEQFF.

The V call is TRBV6-5, the J call TRBJ2-7; D is unclear. The germline V and J ends were trimmed by 6 bases and 2 bases, with 20 bases remaining between them. CDR1 and CDR2 (germline): MNHEY, SVGAGI. This CDR3 is 16 amino acids long. The CDR3 reads CASRSPPDQPAYEQYF. The CDR3 DNA follows: TGTGCCAGCAGATCGCCTCCAGACCAGCCAGCCTACGAGCAGTACTTC.

This clonotype is large (0.1 to 1%). J is TRBJ2-5 and V is TRBV29-1, with no clear D. V was trimmed by 5 bases and J by 1 base, leaving 5 bases between them. Germline values: CDR1 SQVTM, CDR2 ANQGSEA. There are 11 residues in the CDR3. CDR3 nucleotides: TGCAGCGTTTGGATCCAAGAGACCCAGTACTTC. It specifies CSVWIQETQYF.

There are a few counts of this clonotype. V gene TRBV14 combines with J gene TRBJ1-5; no firm D call. There are 17 residues in the CDR3. Trimming took 1 base from V and 2 from J, leaving 15 bases between them. Germline loops: CDR1 SGHDN, CDR2 FVKESK. CDR3 sequence: CASSQVPSPEGNQPQHF. CDR3 DNA: TGTGCCAGCAGCCAAGTACCCAGTCCCGAGGGCAATCAGCCCCAGCATTTT.

Many counts were recorded for this clonotype. The chain uses TRBV7-8 and TRBJ2-7; D may match TRBD1 or TRBD2 (5 bases each). This CDR3 spans 15 amino acids. Germline V gives CDR1 SGHVS, CDR2 FQNEAQ. V was clipped by 5 bases and J by 2 bases, with 16 bases between them. The CDR3 is CASSRYRDGTYEQYF. The CDR3 DNA reads as TGTGCCAGCAGCCGTTACCGGGACGGTACCTACGAGCAGTACTTC.

CDR3 amino acids: CASSRVGGGGTEAFF. CDR3 DNA: TGCGCCAGCAGCCGGGTGGGGGGTGGAGGCACTGAAGCTTTCTTT. The J gene is TRBJ1-1, the V gene TRBV5-1; possible D gene TRBD1, 5 bases. V shed 4 bases and J shed 4 bases, with 17 bases lying between them. From germline, CDR1 is SGHRS and CDR2 YFSETQ. This CDR3 is built from 15 residues. The full variable domain, its missing parts supplied by reference TRBV5-1 and TRBJ1-1, is KAGVTQTPRYLIKTRGQQVTLSCSPISGHRSVSWYQQTPGQGLQFLFEYFSETQRNKGNFPGRFSGRQFSNSRSEMNVSTLELGDSALYLCASSRVGGGGTEAFFGQGTRLTVV.

This clonotype showed up many times. J is TRBJ1-1 and V is TRBV9; maybe TRBD1 (5 bases). Trimming removed 2 bases from V and 8 bases from J, with 13 bases in between. Germline V gene sequence: CDR1 SGDLS, CDR2 YYNGEE. The CDR3 has 13 residues. Here the CDR3 reads CASSVTRGSEAFF. The CDR3 nucleotides read TGTGCCAGCAGCGTCACTAGGGGCTCCGAAGCTTTCTTT.

This clonotype showed up many times. This chain links TRBV5-5 with TRBJ2-3; 8 positions match TRBD1. V shed 4 bases, J shed 5 bases, and the junction held 6 bases outside the gene matches. Germline-derived CDR1 and CDR2 are SGHKS and YYEKEE (reference sequence). This CDR3 is built from 14 residues. As DNA, the CDR3 is TGTGCCAGCAGCGCCCGGACAGGGAAAGATACGCAGTATTTT. The encoded protein is CASSARTGKDTQYF.

The J gene is TRBJ1-1, the V gene TRBV7-2; the D gene is possibly TRBD1 (5 bases). Trimming cost V 0 bases and J 0 bases, with 11 bases left between them. Germline V gene sequence: CDR1 SGHTA, CDR2 FQGNSA. This CDR3 has 16 amino acids. The chain's CDR3 is CASSLAGQGLNTEAFF. In DNA, the CDR3 is TGTGCCAGCAGCTTAGCGGGGCAGGGCTTGAACACTGAAGCTTTCTTT.

This clonotype occurred many times. J is TRBJ2-2 and V is TRBV12-3 or TRBV12-4; tentative D call: TRBD1 (6 bases). The CDR3 sequence is 13 residues long. V was cut by 6 bases and J by 5 bases, with 10 bases left in between. The CDR3 DNA is TGTGCCAGCAGGTTCCAGGGGACCGGGGAGCTGTTTTTT. Encoded protein: CASRFQGTGELFF.

This rearrangement joins TRBV29-1 to TRBJ1-2; the D gene is possibly TRBD1 (6 bases). V lost 3 bases and J 7 bases, leaving 15 bases between the germline ends. This CDR3 has 13 residues. Per the germline V gene, CDR1 is SQVTM and CDR2 is ANQGSEA. CDR3 coding DNA: TGCAGCGTTGACAAGGCAGGGGAGGGTGGCTACACCTTC. Residues: CSVDKAGEGGYTF.

This clonotype occurred many times. The genes are TRBV20-1 and TRBJ2-2, with D unclear. Trimming took off 6 bases at V and 4 bases at J, with 15 bases between the two ends. Germline values: CDR1 DFQATT, CDR2 SNEGSKA (reference sequence). CDR3 length: 14 residues. The chain's CDR3 is CSAPGAGFTGELFF. The CDR3 bases are TGCAGTGCCCCAGGCGCTGGGTTCACCGGGGAGCTGTTTTTT.

This clonotype came up a few times. V gene TRBV7-9 combines with J gene TRBJ2-7; D perhaps matches TRBD1 (6 bases). CDR1 is SEHNR and CDR2 is FQNEAQ in the germline V gene (reference sequence). V was cut by 1 base and J by 13 bases, with 17 bases left in between. The CDR3 has 13 residues. This CDR3 reads CASSLDQGTGPYF. Here the CDR3 DNA reads TGTGCCAGCAGCTTAGATCAAGGTACAGGGCCCTACTTC.